These T cell receptor beta chains were read from a single sample in a study of shared clonotypes between healthy human individuals. Sequencing used immunoSEQ multiplex PCR; TCRdb keeps in-frame clones, though not all of them. The sample yields approximately 2.1 million clones, approximately 93% seen once. Sequences were obtained from naive CD4+ T cells from PBMCs. These receptors originate from a man between 18 and 29 years old in good health. Some clones in this sample may be carry-over from other donors' samples. CDR3s include the opening cysteine and the closing phenylalanine or tryptophan. D genes are given only for firm matches. Clone size is stated in some rows and not others, as once, few, many or a class when expanded.

d_gene	abundance	v_gene	j_gene	CDR3aa	CDR3nt
-	once	TRBV10-3	TRBJ2-3	CAISERLPSTDTQYF	TGTGCCATCAGTGAGCGGCTACCTAGCACAGATACGCAGTATTTT
TRBD2	once	TRBV30	TRBJ2-2	CAWKAFLAANTGELFF	TGTGCCTGGAAAGCTTTTCTAGCGGCGAACACCGGGGAGCTGTTTTTT
-	-	TRBV4-1	TRBJ2-7	CASSHPASAQGEQYF	TGCGCCAGCAGCCACCCAGCTAGCGCCCAGGGCGAGCAGTACTTC
-	-	TRBV20-1	TRBJ2-5	CSSNQETQYF	TGCAGCTCAAACCAAGAGACCCAGTACTTC
-	once	TRBV6-5	TRBJ1-2	CASGHMVTFNYGYTF	TGTGCCAGCGGGCACATGGTGACCTTTAACTATGGCTACACCTTC
TRBD1	-	TRBV6-6	TRBJ1-2	CASSPGTGGYGYTF	TGTGCCAGCAGCCCCGGGACAGGGGGTTATGGCTACACCTTC
TRBD2	-	TRBV25-1	TRBJ2-3	CASSDYLAGVGDTQYF	TGTGCCAGCAGTGATTACCTAGCGGGGGTAGGAGATACGCAGTATTTT
-	-	TRBV7-2	TRBJ1-1	CASSWFAGMNTEAFF	TGTGCCAGCAGCTGGTTCGCGGGGATGAACACTGAAGCTTTCTTT
-	-	TRBV27	TRBJ2-1	CASGGSGVVAGRKQFF	TGTGCCAGCGGGGGCTCCGGGGTAGTTGCTGGGCGCAAGCAGTTCTTC
-	-	TRBV5-1	TRBJ2-5	CASSFPGEETQYF	TGCGCCAGCAGCTTTCCGGGGGAGGAGACCCAGTACTTC
-	-	TRBV6-6	TRBJ1-2	CASTQRATGYGYTF	TGTGCCAGCACCCAAAGGGCTACAGGGTATGGCTACACCTTC
TRBD1	-	TRBV19	TRBJ2-7	CASSIVPGQGKGDLYEQYF	TGTGCCAGTAGTATAGTCCCGGGACAGGGAAAGGGGGACCTTTACGAGCAGTACTTC
-	-	TRBV5-1	TRBJ2-2	CASSLVGGATGELFF	TGCGCCAGCAGCTTGGTCGGCGGGGCCACCGGGGAGCTGTTTTTT
TRBD1	-	TRBV11-3	TRBJ2-7	CASSQTGTDSYEQYF	TGCGCCAGCAGCCAGACCGGGACAGACTCCTACGAGCAGTACTTC
-	-	TRBV5-1	TRBJ2-5	CASSRQSQETQYF	TGCGCCAGCAGCCGACAGAGTCAAGAGACCCAGTACTTC
TRBD2	-	TRBV30	TRBJ2-2	CAWSSLRLAGVTGELFF	TGTGCCTGGTCCAGCCTACGACTAGCGGGAGTAACCGGGGAGCTGTTTTTT
TRBD2	-	TRBV7-9	TRBJ2-3	CASSPPGRAVTDTQYF	TGTGCCAGCAGCCCACCGGGGAGGGCCGTCACAGATACGCAGTATTTT
TRBD1	-	TRBV5-6	TRBJ1-2	CASSYSGGHGYTF	TGTGCCAGCAGCTACTCAGGGGGCCATGGCTACACCTTC
TRBD1	-	TRBV5-1	TRBJ2-7	CASSQGTGGYEQYF	TGCGCCAGCAGCCAAGGGACAGGGGGGTACGAGCAGTACTTC
-	-	TRBV7-6	TRBJ1-2	CASSLDRVGYTF	TGTGCCAGCAGCTTAGACAGGGTGGGCTACACCTTC
-	-	TRBV6-5	TRBJ1-5	CASSYGGAGNQPQHF	TGTGCCAGCAGTTACGGGGGTGCTGGCAATCAGCCCCAGCATTTT
-	-	TRBV6-5	TRBJ1-1	CASSYKGLAFF	TGTGCCAGCAGTTACAAGGGACTCGCTTTCTTT
-	-	TRBV11-2	TRBJ1-2	CASSLLRLANYGYTF	TGTGCCAGCAGCTTATTGAGATTAGCTAACTATGGCTACACCTTC